The rows below give T cell receptor beta chains drawn from one sample of a study of T cells in Graves' hyperthyroidism and ophthalmopathy. TCRdb reprocessed the multiplex PCR reads via MiXCR and lists one record per CDR3 protein. Of 380,000 or so distinct CDR3 sequences in the sample, about 15% were seen once. Sequencing input: blood. The receptors derive from a woman in her twenties or thirties with Graves' hyperthyroidism. Each CDR3 is given with its conserved first and last residue. A D gene is named only where the DNA matches it firmly. Clone sizes are given selectively: once, few, many, or a class where the clone is expanded.

TRBV9	TRBD1	TRBJ2-5	-	CASSFGQGLETQYF	TGTGCCAGCAGCTTTGGACAGGGTCTGGAGACCCAGTACTTC
TRBV5-1	-	TRBJ2-3	many	CASSSDGALTDTQYF	TGCGCCAGCAGCTCGGACGGTGCACTCACAGATACGCAGTATTTT
TRBV5-5	-	TRBJ2-3	-	CASSWGTSTDTQYF	TGTGCCAGCAGCTGGGGGACTAGCACAGATACGCAGTATTTT
TRBV19	-	TRBJ2-4	-	CASSLSIGTTNIQYF	TGTGCCAGTAGTCTGTCCATCGGGACAACAAACATTCAGTACTTC
TRBV2	TRBD2	TRBJ2-1	few	CASDVAGVSYNEQFF	TGTGCCAGCGATGTAGCGGGAGTCTCCTACAATGAGCAGTTCTTC
TRBV12-3/TRBV12-4	-	TRBJ2-3	-	CASSLIQRVGTDTQYF	TGTGCCAGCAGTTTAATCCAGAGGGTGGGCACAGATACGCAGTATTTT
TRBV20-1	TRBD2	TRBJ2-3	-	CSARDRLAGFQKADTQYF	TGCAGTGCTAGAGATCGACTAGCGGGTTTCCAGAAGGCAGATACGCAGTATTTT
TRBV7-9	-	TRBJ2-7	few	CASSQRKDGSSRERDYEQYF	TGTGCCAGCAGCCAGCGTAAGGACGGTTCAAGTCGGGAGCGCGACTACGAGCAGTACTTC
TRBV6-2/TRBV6-3	TRBD2	TRBJ2-7	many	CASSPLAGDDEQYF	TGTGCCAGCAGTCCGCTAGCGGGAGATGATGAGCAGTACTTC
TRBV2	-	TRBJ2-7	-	CANTGSWSDTYEQYF	TGTGCCAACACCGGCAGCTGGTCAGACACATACGAGCAGTACTTC
TRBV20-1	-	TRBJ2-4	many	CSARSGAKNIQYF	TGCAGTGCGAGAAGTGGGGCCAAAAACATTCAGTACTTC
TRBV11-2	-	TRBJ2-2	-	CASSLEGHNTGELFF	TGTGCCAGCAGCTTAGAGGGACACAACACCGGGGAGCTGTTTTTT
TRBV9	TRBD2	TRBJ2-7	few	CASSEGGSAYEQYF	TGTGCCAGCAGCGAGGGCGGGAGTGCCTACGAGCAGTACTTC
TRBV29-1	-	TRBJ2-1	-	CSVEDQSIPLAYNEQFF	TGCAGCGTTGAAGATCAGTCTATTCCTCTAGCCTACAATGAGCAGTTCTTC
TRBV2	-	TRBJ2-2	many	CASSESPNGELFF	TGTGCCAGCAGTGAAAGTCCAAACGGGGAGCTGTTTTTT
TRBV2	-	TRBJ1-6	many	CASTLGPRSSPLHF	TGTGCCAGCACGCTAGGGCCTCGGAGCTCACCCCTCCACTTT
TRBV5-5	-	TRBJ2-1	many	CASSLDSYSYNEQFF	TGTGCCAGCAGCTTGGACTCCTACTCCTACAATGAGCAGTTCTTC
TRBV28	TRBD1	TRBJ1-1	many	CASSPRTGINTEAFF	TGTGCCAGCAGTCCCAGGACAGGGATTAACACTGAAGCTTTCTTT
TRBV20-1	-	TRBJ2-5	many	CSAVYEYQETQYF	TGCAGTGCAGTCTATGAGTACCAAGAGACCCAGTACTTC
TRBV5-6	TRBD2	TRBJ2-5	-	CASSPTSGETQYF	TGTGCCAGCAGCCCGACTAGCGGCGAGACCCAGTACTTC
TRBV28	-	TRBJ2-1	many	CASRRRSNRDEQFF	TGTGCCAGCAGGCGTCGGAGTAATCGGGATGAGCAGTTCTTC
TRBV28	-	TRBJ1-6	many	CASSYTRPGSSYNSPLHF	TGTGCCAGCAGTTACACAAGGCCTGGGAGCTCCTATAATTCACCCCTCCACTTT
TRBV28	-	TRBJ1-2	many	CASSLSMSSLSYGYTF	TGTGCCAGCAGTTTATCGATGTCGAGTTTGAGCTATGGCTACACCTTC
TRBV28	TRBD1	TRBJ2-2	many	CASSQQGPGELFF	TGTGCCAGCAGCCAACAGGGGCCCGGGGAGCTGTTTTTT
TRBV7-2	TRBD1	TRBJ1-4	few	CASSTGDRGNEKLFF	TGTGCCAGCAGCACAGGGGACAGAGGAAATGAAAAACTGTTTTTT
TRBV15	TRBD2	TRBJ2-1	many	CATSRDSAGLAGGGEQFF	TGTGCCACCAGCAGAGATTCTGCCGGACTAGCGGGAGGCGGGGAGCAGTTCTTC
TRBV20-1	-	TRBJ1-1	many	CSARGPVDSHEAFF	TGCAGTGCTAGAGGCCCCGTCGACAGCCATGAAGCTTTCTTT
TRBV20-1	TRBD1	TRBJ1-4	many	CSARTGQGLEEKLFF	TGCAGTGCTAGAACCGGACAGGGTCTAGAGGAAAAACTGTTTTTT
TRBV2	-	TRBJ1-1	many	CASRREGSIAEAFF	TGTGCCAGCAGAAGGGAGGGGAGCATCGCTGAAGCTTTCTTT
TRBV27	-	TRBJ1-2	many	CASSLGAGQTYGYTF	TGTGCCAGCAGTTTAGGGGCGGGGCAGACCTATGGCTACACCTTC
TRBV6-2/TRBV6-3	-	TRBJ1-3	-	CASSNKQGTSGNTIYF	TGTGCCAGCAGTAACAAACAGGGTACTTCTGGAAACACCATATATTTT
TRBV5-6	-	TRBJ2-6	-	CASSSKTGDYSGANVLTF	TGTGCCAGCAGCTCAAAGACAGGGGACTACTCTGGGGCCAACGTCCTGACTTTC
TRBV28	TRBD1	TRBJ2-5	many	CASSLAGTGGQETQYF	TGTGCCAGCAGTTTGGCCGGGACAGGGGGCCAAGAGACCCAGTACTTC